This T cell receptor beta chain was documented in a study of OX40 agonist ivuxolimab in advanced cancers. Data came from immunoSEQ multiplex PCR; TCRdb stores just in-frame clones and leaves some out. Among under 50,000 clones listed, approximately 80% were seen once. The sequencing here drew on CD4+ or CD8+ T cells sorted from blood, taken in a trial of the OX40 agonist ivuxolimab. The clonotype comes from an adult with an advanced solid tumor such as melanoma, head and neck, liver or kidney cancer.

CDR3 sequence (DNA): TGCAGTGCTAGCCCGGACTATGGCTACACCTTC. Translating it yields CSASPDYGYTF. V usage is TRBV20-1 and J usage is TRBJ1-2; D is unclear. The CDR3 has 11 residues. Looked up from germline, CDR1 is DFQATT and CDR2 is SNEGSKA (reference sequence). The V end lost 3 bases, the J end lost 3 bases, and 5 bases lay between the germline ends.